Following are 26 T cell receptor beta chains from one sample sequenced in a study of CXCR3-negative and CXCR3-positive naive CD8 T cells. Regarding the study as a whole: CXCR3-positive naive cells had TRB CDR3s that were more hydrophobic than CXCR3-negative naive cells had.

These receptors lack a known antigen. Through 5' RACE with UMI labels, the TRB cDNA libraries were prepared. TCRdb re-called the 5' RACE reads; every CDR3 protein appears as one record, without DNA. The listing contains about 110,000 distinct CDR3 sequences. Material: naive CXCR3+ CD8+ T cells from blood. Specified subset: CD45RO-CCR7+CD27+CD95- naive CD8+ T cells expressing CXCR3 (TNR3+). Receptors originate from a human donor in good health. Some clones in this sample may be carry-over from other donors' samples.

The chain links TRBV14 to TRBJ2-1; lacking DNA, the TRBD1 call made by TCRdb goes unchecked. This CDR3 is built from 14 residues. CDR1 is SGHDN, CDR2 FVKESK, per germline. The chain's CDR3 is CASSRTGGYNEQFF.

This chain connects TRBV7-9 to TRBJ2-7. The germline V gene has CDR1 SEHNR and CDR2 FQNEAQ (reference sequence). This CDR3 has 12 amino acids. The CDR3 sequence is CASSLDDHEQYF.

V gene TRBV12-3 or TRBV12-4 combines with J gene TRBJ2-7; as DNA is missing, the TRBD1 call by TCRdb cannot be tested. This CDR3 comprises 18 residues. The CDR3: CASSLGGLFPGENYEQYF.

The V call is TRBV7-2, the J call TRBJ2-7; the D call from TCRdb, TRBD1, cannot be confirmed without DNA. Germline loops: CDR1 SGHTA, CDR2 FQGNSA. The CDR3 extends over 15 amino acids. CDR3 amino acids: CASSAGTVSSYEQYF.

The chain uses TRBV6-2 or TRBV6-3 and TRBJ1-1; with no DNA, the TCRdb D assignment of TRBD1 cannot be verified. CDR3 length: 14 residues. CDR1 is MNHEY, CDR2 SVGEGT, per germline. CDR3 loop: CASSYQGVNTEAFF.

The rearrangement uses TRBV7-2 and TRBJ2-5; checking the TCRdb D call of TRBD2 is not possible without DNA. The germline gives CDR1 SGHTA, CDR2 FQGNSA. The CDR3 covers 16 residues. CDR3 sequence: CASSLVTEEGWETQYF.

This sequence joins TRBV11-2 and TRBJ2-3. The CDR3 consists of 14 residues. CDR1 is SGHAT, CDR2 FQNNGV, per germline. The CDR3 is CASSLDVLKDTQYF.

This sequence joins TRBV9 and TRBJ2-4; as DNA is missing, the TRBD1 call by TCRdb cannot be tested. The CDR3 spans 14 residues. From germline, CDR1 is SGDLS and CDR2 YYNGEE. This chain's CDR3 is CASSPWDRRNIQYF.

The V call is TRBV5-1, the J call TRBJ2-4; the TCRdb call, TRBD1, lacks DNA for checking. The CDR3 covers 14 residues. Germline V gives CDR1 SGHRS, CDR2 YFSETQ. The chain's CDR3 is CASSDPTGKNIQYF.

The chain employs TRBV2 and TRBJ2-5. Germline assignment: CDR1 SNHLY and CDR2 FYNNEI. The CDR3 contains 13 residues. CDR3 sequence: CASSDLNEETQYF. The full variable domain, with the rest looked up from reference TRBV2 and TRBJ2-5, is EPEVTQTPSHQVTQMGQEVILRCVPISNHLYFYWYRQILGQKVEFLVSFYNNEISEKSEIFDDQFSVERPDGSNFTLKIRSTKLEDSAMYFCASSDLNEETQYFGPGTRLLVL.

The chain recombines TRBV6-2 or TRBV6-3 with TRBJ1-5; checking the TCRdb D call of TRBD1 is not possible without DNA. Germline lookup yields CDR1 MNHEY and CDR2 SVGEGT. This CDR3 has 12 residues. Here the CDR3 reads CASSQGDQPQHF.

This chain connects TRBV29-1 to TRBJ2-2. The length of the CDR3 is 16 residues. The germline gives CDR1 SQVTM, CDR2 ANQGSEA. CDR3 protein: CSVEDPLHPITGELFF.

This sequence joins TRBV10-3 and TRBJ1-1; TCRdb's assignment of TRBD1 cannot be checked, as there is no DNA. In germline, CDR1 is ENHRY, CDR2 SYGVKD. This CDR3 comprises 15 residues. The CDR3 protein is CAISTTDNKNTEAFF.

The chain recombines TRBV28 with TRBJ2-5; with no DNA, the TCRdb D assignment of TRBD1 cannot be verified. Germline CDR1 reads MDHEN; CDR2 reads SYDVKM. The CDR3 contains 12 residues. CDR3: CASSPGYGTQYF. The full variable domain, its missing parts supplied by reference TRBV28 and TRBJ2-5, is DVKVTQSSRYLVKRTGEKVFLECVQDMDHENMFWYRQDPGLGLRLIYFSYDVKMKEKGDIPEGYSVSREKKERFSLILESASTNQTSMYLCASSPGYGTQYFGPGTRLLVL.

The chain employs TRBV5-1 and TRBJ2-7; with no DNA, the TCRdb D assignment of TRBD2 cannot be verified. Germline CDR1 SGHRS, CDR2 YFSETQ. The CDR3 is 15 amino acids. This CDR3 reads CASSWGTSGSYEQYF.

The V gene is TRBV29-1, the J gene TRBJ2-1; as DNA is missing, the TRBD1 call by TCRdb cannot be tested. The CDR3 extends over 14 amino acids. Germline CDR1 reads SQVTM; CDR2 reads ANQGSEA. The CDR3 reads CSGSGVSSYNEQFF.

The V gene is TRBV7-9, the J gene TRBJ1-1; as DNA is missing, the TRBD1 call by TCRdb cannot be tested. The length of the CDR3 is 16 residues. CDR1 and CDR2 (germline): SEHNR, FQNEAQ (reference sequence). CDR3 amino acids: CASSPHVGQGYPEAFF.

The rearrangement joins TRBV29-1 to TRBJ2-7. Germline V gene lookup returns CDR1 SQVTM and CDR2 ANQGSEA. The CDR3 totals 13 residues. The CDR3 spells CSVGKQDSYEQYF.

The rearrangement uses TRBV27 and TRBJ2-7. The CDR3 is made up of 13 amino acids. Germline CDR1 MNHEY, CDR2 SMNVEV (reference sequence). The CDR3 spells CASSFAETYEQYF.

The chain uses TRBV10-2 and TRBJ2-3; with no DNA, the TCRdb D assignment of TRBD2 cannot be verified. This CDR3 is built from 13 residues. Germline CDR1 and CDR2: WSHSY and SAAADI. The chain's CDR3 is CASSEVIADTQYF.

This chain's CDR3 is CSVDSGQGNQPQHF. V usage is TRBV29-1 and J usage is TRBJ1-5; the TCRdb D gene call, TRBD1, has no DNA to confirm it. The CDR3 consists of 14 residues. Germline V gene data show CDR1 as SQVTM and CDR2 as ANQGSEA.

CDR3: CASSSAGAGELFF. The chain is built from TRBV7-3 and TRBJ2-2; TCRdb indicates TRBD1, and absent DNA this call remains unverified. CDR1 and CDR2 (germline): SGHTA, FQGTGA. CDR3 length equals 13 residues.

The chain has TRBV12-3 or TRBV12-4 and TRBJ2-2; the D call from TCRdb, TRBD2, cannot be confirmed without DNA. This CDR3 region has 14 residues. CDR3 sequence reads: CASRGGLSDGELFF.

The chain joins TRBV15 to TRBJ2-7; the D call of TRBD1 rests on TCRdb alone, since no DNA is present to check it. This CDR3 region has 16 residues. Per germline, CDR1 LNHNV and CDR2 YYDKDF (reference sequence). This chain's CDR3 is CATSMGTTGNSYEQYF.

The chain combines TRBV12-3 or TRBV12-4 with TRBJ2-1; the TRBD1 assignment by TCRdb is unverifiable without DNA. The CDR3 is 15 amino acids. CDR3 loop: CASSNGTPRGEEQFF.

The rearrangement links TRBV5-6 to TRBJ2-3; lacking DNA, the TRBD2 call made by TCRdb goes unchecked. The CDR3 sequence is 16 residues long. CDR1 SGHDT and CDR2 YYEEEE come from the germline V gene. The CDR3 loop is CASSLKAGGRTDTQYF.